This T cell receptor (beta chain) derives from a study of shared clonotypes between healthy human individuals. In the study overall: Each donor had three CD4 naive, three CD4 memory, two CD8 naive and one CD8 memory plate.

For each subset, genomic DNA was distributed in equal portions over several immunoSEQ plates. Sequenced by immunoSEQ multiplex PCR; TCRdb stores in-frame clones only, minus some. The table has around 2.5 million clones, more than 85% seen once. CDR3 length: 13 amino acids. Germline CDR1 is MNHNS and CDR2 is SASEGT. Sequencing was done on a sample of naive CD4+ T cells from PBMCs. The subset is: CD45RA+ positively selected. The gene calls are TRBV6-1 and TRBJ2-7; no firm D call. The receptor was derived from a man aged 18-30 years in good health. Some clones in this sample may be carry-over from other donors' samples. The CDR3 here is CAVGGWSSYEQYF. The CDR3 DNA reads TGTGCTGTAGGTGGTTGGAGCTCCTACGAGCAGTACTTC.